The clone carrying this T cell receptor beta chain was found a few times. Its target is not known. Its ends do not fully match the called genes, so a read error is possible. After constant-region reverse-primer amplification, full-length variable regions underwent semi-nested PCR with Nested Universal Primer A. TCRdb re-analysed the 5' RACE reads in MiXCR, keeping a single row per CDR3 protein. This sample carries approximately 41,000 distinct CDR3 sequences, roughly 29% of them seen once, and the ten largest clones take about 3.7%. Overall study findings and caveats: In terms of TCR gene usage, tumor memory CD4+ T cells clustered together with blood and lymph node memory CD4+ cells, as well as with lymph node naive CD4+ cells. Tumor Treg TCRs overlapped most with tumor naive CD4+ cells.

The CDR3 has 16 residues. Germline V CDR1 and CDR2: ENHRY, SYGVKD. The rearrangement joins TRBV10-3 to TRBJ2-2; 7 bases match TRBD1. The receptor's source is a female donor with breast cancer. The material sequenced was memory CD4+ T cells sorted from a lymph node. Stated subset: memory CD4+ T cells, CD4+CD45RO+CD25-. The CDR3 nucleotides read TGCGCCATCCACGGTACCCACAGGGGGAACACCGGGGAGCTGTTTTTT. Its translation: CAIHGTHRGNTGELFF.